This T cell receptor (beta chain) originates from a study of blood T cell repertoires in COVID-19. About the study: Sources were T cells, B-cell-depleted T cells, or PBMCs; the material itself was cDNA or gDNA.

This clone was counted between two and nine times. Per the authors' pipeline: Nucleated cell counts were estimated from reference gene primer amplification. TCRdb keeps only in-frame clones here, not all; method: immunoSEQ multiplex PCR. Clone size and V and J calls were adopted from that table, with D and trimming inferred from the DNA. The sample yields 200,000 to 250,000 clones, 70% to 90% seen once. This TCR was sampled from a man aged 50-60 years with COVID-19, enrolled during active disease. Sample: peripheral blood.

The CDR3 nucleotides read TGTGCCAGTCGCGGTGGAAGCGGCTCCTATAATTCACCCCTCCACTTT. Protein product: CASRGGSGSYNSPLHF. The chain joins TRBV13 to TRBJ1-6; unclear D gene. The CDR3 is 16 residues long. Germline V gene data show CDR1 as PRHDT and CDR2 as FYEKMQ (reference sequence). V lost 9 bases and J 0 bases, leaving 15 bases between the germline ends.